The present TCR beta chain was sequenced within a study of blood T cell repertoires in COVID-19. The CDR3 is 13 amino acids. Germline CDR1 LNHDA, CDR2 SQIVND (reference sequence). V was pared by 5 bases and J by 1 base, with 8 bases between. Produced via immunoSEQ multiplex PCR; TCRdb's table is partial and in-frame only. The sample lists some 120,000 clones, roughly 72% occurring once. The rearrangement joins TRBV19 to TRBJ1-1; D not certain. The sequence was obtained from a human donor in a cohort sampled during active COVID-19. Source material: peripheral blood. The CDR3 region has the DNA TGTGCCAGTAGTCTCTCCGGGAACACTGAAGCTTTCTTT. It specifies CASSLSGNTEAFF.